This is a list of T cell receptor beta chains from one sample in a study of relationships among human T cell subsets. TCRdb re-analysed the multiplex PCR reads in MiXCR, keeping a single row per CDR3 protein. The sample lists fewer than 18,000 distinct CDR3 sequences, around 62% occurring once. The specimen sequenced was total T cells sorted from blood. Receptors were obtained from a man aged 40-50 years in good health. Each CDR3 is given with its conserved first and last residue. The order of the fields is clone size, J gene, CDR3 length, V gene, D gene, CDR3 DNA, CDR3 protein. D genes are given only for firm matches. The size field is filled for only some rows; it gives once, few, many or a size class.

.,TRBJ2-7,12,TRBV20-1,.,TGCAGTGCGCCGGACCGGGCCCTCGAGCAGTACTTC,CSAPDRALEQYF
.,TRBJ2-6,14,TRBV11-2,.,TGTGCCAGCAGCAGGAGGGCTGGGGCCAACGTCCTGACTTTC,CASSRRAGANVLTF
.,TRBJ2-3,15,TRBV5-1,TRBD1,TGCGCCAGCAGCGCAGACAGGGCTACGGGAGATACGCAGTATTTT,CASSADRATGDTQYF
.,TRBJ2-5,15,TRBV7-9,TRBD1,TGTGCCAGCAGCTTAATAGGACAGGGGACAGAGACCCAGTACTTC,CASSLIGQGTETQYF
.,TRBJ2-1,16,TRBV19,TRBD1,TGTGCCAGTAGTATATCTACAGGGGAAGTCTACAATGAGCAGTTCTTC,CASSISTGEVYNEQFF
.,TRBJ2-3,12,TRBV12-5,.,TGTGCTAGTGGTTTCGGGTCAGATACGCAGTATTTT,CASGFGSDTQYF
.,TRBJ2-3,14,TRBV5-1,TRBD2,TGCGCCAGCAGCCCAAAGGGCGGGAGAGATACGCAGTATTTT,CASSPKGGRDTQYF
.,TRBJ2-2,15,TRBV7-9,.,TGTGCCAGCAGCTTAGGACAGACGAACACCGGGGAGCTGTTTTTT,CASSLGQTNTGELFF
few,TRBJ2-7,15,TRBV7-9,TRBD2,TGTGCCAGCAGCTCTCGGGGGGGGAAGAACTACGAGCAGTACTTC,CASSSRGGKNYEQYF
.,TRBJ2-3,15,TRBV11-2,.,TGTGCCAGCAGCTTTGACGCGGCAGGCACAGATACGCAGTATTTT,CASSFDAAGTDTQYF